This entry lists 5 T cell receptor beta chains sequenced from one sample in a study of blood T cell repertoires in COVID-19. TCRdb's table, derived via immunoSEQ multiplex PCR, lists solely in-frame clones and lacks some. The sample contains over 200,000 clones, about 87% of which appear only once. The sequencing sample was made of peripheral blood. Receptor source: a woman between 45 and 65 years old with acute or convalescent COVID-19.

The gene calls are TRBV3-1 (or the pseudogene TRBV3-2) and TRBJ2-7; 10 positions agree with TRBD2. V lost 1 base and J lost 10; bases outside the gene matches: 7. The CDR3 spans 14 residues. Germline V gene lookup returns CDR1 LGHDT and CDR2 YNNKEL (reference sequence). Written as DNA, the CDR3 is TGTGCCAGCAGCCAAGCTAGCGGGAGTCGCGGACAGTACTTC. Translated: CASSQASGSRGQYF.

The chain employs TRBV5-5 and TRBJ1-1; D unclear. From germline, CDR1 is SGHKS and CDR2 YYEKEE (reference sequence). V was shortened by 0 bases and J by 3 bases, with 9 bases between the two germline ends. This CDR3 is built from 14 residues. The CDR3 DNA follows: TGTGCCAGCAGCTTGGGAGGCTGGGACACTGAAGCTTTCTTT. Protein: CASSLGGWDTEAFF.

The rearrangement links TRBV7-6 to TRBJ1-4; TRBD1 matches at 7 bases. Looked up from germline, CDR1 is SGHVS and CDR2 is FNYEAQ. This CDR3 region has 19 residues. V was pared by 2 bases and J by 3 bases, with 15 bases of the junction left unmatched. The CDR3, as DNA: TGTGCCAGCAGCTTACTCTTTTCCGTTCCGGGACAGCCTAATGAAAAACTGTTTTTT. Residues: CASSLLFSVPGQPNEKLFF.

DNA of the CDR3: TGTGCCAGCAGCTTCAGGACGGGGGGACCTAATGAGCAGTTCTTC. Protein product: CASSFRTGGPNEQFF. This sequence joins TRBV11-3 and TRBJ2-1, with 7 nucleotides matching TRBD2. The CDR3 consists of 15 residues. Trimming removed 3 bases from V and 7 bases from J; junction bases left unmatched: 9. Germline CDR1 reads SGHNT; CDR2 reads YENEEA.

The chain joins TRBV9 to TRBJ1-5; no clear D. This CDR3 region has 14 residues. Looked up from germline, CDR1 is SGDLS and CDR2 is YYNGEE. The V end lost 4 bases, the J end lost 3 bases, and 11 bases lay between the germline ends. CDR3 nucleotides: TGTGCCAGCAGCAATGACACGTACAATCAGCCCCAGCATTTT. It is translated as CASSNDTYNQPQHF.